This is a list of T cell receptor beta chains from one sample in a study of T cells in Graves' hyperthyroidism and ophthalmopathy. MiXCR, run by TCRdb on the multiplex PCR reads, gives a single entry per CDR3 protein. The data show about 180,000 distinct CDR3 sequences, 17% seen once. Sequencing was carried out using blood. The source is a woman in her forties or fifties with Graves' hyperthyroidism. Each CDR3 is given with its conserved first and last residue. Each record gives: D gene, J gene, clone size, V gene, CDR3 DNA, CDR3 protein. D genes are given only for firm matches. Clone size is shown for a subset of rows, as once, few, many or a class of expanded clone.

D: TRBD1; J: TRBJ1-2; size: many; V: TRBV11-2; DNA: TGTGCCAGCAGCTTGCCCACAGGGGGCCCGGCGGAGGGCTACACCTTC; CDR3: CASSLPTGGPAEGYTF
D: NA; J: TRBJ1-6; size: many; V: TRBV29-1; DNA: TGCAGCGTTGCAGTAGCCGCGGGCACCCTCCACTTT; CDR3: CSVAVAAGTLHF
D: NA; J: TRBJ2-2; size: many; V: TRBV27; DNA: TGTGCCAGCAGTTTATTTGGCGGGGAGCTGTTTTTT; CDR3: CASSLFGGELFF
D: NA; J: TRBJ2-3; size: NA; V: TRBV28; DNA: TGTGCCAGCAGTTCGGACTGGATAACAACCTACAACACAGATACGCAGTATTTT; CDR3: CASSSDWITTYNTDTQYF
D: TRBD2; J: TRBJ2-2; size: few; V: TRBV7-6; DNA: TGTGCCAGCAGCGTTACTAGCGGGGGGGCCTCCGGGGAGCTGTTTTTT; CDR3: CASSVTSGGASGELFF
D: TRBD2; J: TRBJ2-3; size: many; V: TRBV19; DNA: TGTGCCAGTAGGGCTAGCGGGGATACGCAGTATTTT; CDR3: CASRASGDTQYF
D: TRBD2; J: TRBJ2-5; size: many; V: TRBV10-3; DNA: TGTGCCATCAGTCGGGACGGGGGGCAAGAGACCCAGTACTTC; CDR3: CAISRDGGQETQYF
D: NA; J: TRBJ1-5; size: many; V: TRBV19; DNA: TGTGCCATCTCCGCCCGTCCGGCGGGTAATCAGCCCCAGCATTTT; CDR3: CAISARPAGNQPQHF
D: TRBD1; J: TRBJ1-6; size: many; V: TRBV20-1; DNA: TGCAGTGCTAGGACACAGGGGACTGGGGTTAATTCACCCCTCCACTTT; CDR3: CSARTQGTGVNSPLHF
D: TRBD1; J: TRBJ1-5; size: many; V: TRBV27; DNA: TGTGCCAGCAGTTTCCAGGGGGGTCAGCCCCAGCATTTT; CDR3: CASSFQGGQPQHF
D: NA; J: TRBJ2-2; size: few; V: TRBV7-9; DNA: TGTGCCAGCAGGGGCGCATCGAACACCGGGGAGCTGTTTTTT; CDR3: CASRGASNTGELFF
D: TRBD2; J: TRBJ2-3; size: many; V: TRBV2; DNA: TGTGCCAGCAGTGAAGGGACTAGCGGCACAGATACGCAGTATTTT; CDR3: CASSEGTSGTDTQYF
D: NA; J: TRBJ1-1; size: many; V: TRBV18; DNA: TGTGCCAGCTCACCAATCGGAGCAGACACTGAAGCTTTCTTT; CDR3: CASSPIGADTEAFF
D: NA; J: TRBJ1-5; size: many; V: TRBV7-9; DNA: TGTGCCAGCAGAAGGGGTAATCAGCCCCAGCATTTT; CDR3: CASRRGNQPQHF
D: NA; J: TRBJ1-5; size: many; V: TRBV2; DNA: TGTGCCAGCAGTCGCGGGGCGTCGGTTAATCAGCCCCAGCATTTT; CDR3: CASSRGASVNQPQHF
D: NA; J: TRBJ1-2; size: NA; V: TRBV7-9; DNA: TGTGGCAGCAGCAGGGCAGGGAGTCCCTATGGCTACACCTTC; CDR3: CGSSRAGSPYGYTF
D: TRBD1; J: TRBJ2-1; size: few; V: TRBV9; DNA: TGTGCCAGCAGCCGGGGGACAGGGGTCAATGAGCAGTTCTTC; CDR3: CASSRGTGVNEQFF
D: NA; J: TRBJ1-2; size: many; V: TRBV12-3/TRBV12-4; DNA: TGTGCCAGCAGTTTCGGTGGGTTTTCTTCAGCCTACACCTTC; CDR3: CASSFGGFSSAYTF
D: TRBD1; J: TRBJ1-6; size: few; V: TRBV11-2; DNA: TGTGCCAGCAGCTTAGATCGAAACCCCCGGACAGGGGTCGGGAGCTCCTATAATTCACCCCTCCACTTT; CDR3: CASSLDRNPRTGVGSSYNSPLHF
D: NA; J: TRBJ1-6; size: few; V: TRBV28; DNA: TGTGCCAGCAGCCTTAAACACGGGAGGGTTAATTCACCCCTCCACTTT; CDR3: CASSLKHGRVNSPLHF
D: NA; J: TRBJ2-5; size: NA; V: TRBV24-1; DNA: TGTGCCACCAGTGACCCGAGGGCCCAAGAGACCCAGTACTTC; CDR3: CATSDPRAQETQYF
D: NA; J: TRBJ1-1; size: many; V: TRBV6-5; DNA: TGTGCCAGCAGTTACTCGCGGGGAACCCTACGAGTGAACACTGAAGCTTTCTTT; CDR3: CASSYSRGTLRVNTEAFF